This T cell receptor (beta chain) derives from a study of blood T cell repertoires in COVID-19. Study information: Researchers got acute and convalescent COVID-19 samples from the United States, Italy and Spain. T cells, B-cell-depleted T cells, or PBMCs supplied cDNA or gDNA.

From germline, CDR1 is LNHDA and CDR2 SQIVND (reference sequence). V gave up 7 bases and J gave up 4 bases, with 20 bases separating them. The CDR3 sequence is 16 residues long. This clone was seen once. Original data processing: Researchers report that nucleated cell counts were estimated from reference gene primer amplification. Sequencing used immunoSEQ multiplex PCR; TCRdb keeps in-frame clones, though not all of them. That table supplies the V and J calls and clone size; D and trimming were determined from the DNA. Among about 80,000 clones listed, around 69% were seen once. The sequence came from a man between 65 and 79 years old with active or convalescent COVID-19. What was sequenced was peripheral blood. This rearrangement joins TRBV19 to TRBJ1-5, with a possible D match to TRBD1 (6 bases). As DNA, the CDR3 is TGTGCCAGTAATCTGGTTGAAGGGGGTGGAAATCAGCCCCAGCATTTT. It yields the protein CASNLVEGGGNQPQHF.